A selection of T cell receptor beta chains follows, all from one sample in a study of T cell repertoires in aging, cancer and after chemotherapy. TCRdb passed the multiplex PCR reads through MiXCR, listing each CDR3 protein once. Among 1,200 to 1,500 distinct CDR3 sequences, roughly 22% were seen once, and the ten largest hold about an eighth. What was sequenced was blood. These receptors originate from a human donor in good health. Both conserved end residues are part of each CDR3. The size field is filled for only some rows; it gives once, few, many or a size class.

v_gene	abundance	CDR3aa
TRBV19	large	CASNPGPGNTIYF
TRBV24-1	NA	CATRKTGGDGYTF
TRBV6-1	medium-sized	CASSEVGPRSEQYF
TRBV5-1	NA	CASSPGQGAVIQYF
TRBV24-1	few	CATQGISGVDYGYTF
TRBV6-2/TRBV6-3	medium-sized	CASSYLDDRRDEQYF
TRBV5-4	medium-sized	CASSFFSGGREQYF
TRBV5-1	NA	CASSSRVGGELFF
TRBV28	NA	CASRSSGSRYEQYF
TRBV5-5	large	CASSRTFSSGRLGNEQFF
TRBV6-4	medium-sized	CASSALEGATQYF
TRBV7-9	few	CASSERQSLSYNEQFF
TRBV14	NA	CASSPLGRDTKYF
TRBV5-6	NA	CARSRTGQGTEAFF
TRBV6-5	large	CASSLNSGEQFF
TRBV11-3	NA	CASSLSSHLYGELFF
TRBV18	NA	CASSPPAGLNTEAFF
TRBV27	medium-sized	CASSLLAGLNSPLHF
TRBV6-2/TRBV6-3	few	CASSSSGSPEAFF
TRBV30	few	CAWSRGGSAEAFF
TRBV11-2	NA	CASSPPTGAQAGTAYNEQFF
TRBV19	medium-sized	CATKGGVENTEAFF
TRBV27	medium-sized	CASSLSKASYGYTF
TRBV5-5	medium-sized	CASSLLGQSDRLAGGPEQYF
TRBV14	few	CASSPLGRDTQYF
TRBV12-3/TRBV12-4	few	CASSHSTEAFF
TRBV2	NA	CASRVGPDGYTF
TRBV15	medium-sized	CATSGTDRWKADTQYF
TRBV5-1	medium-sized	CASSLVASRYNEQFF
TRBV19	hyperexpanded	CASRYTTATNEKLFF
TRBV20-1	few	CSAWPGQASFGTDTQYF
TRBV18	medium-sized	CASSPPGQGGRNQPQHF
TRBV11-1	large	CASRRPGQKQETQYF
TRBV11-1	large	CASSYGTAGVVYGYTF
TRBV12-3/TRBV12-4	medium-sized	CASSFSPLGSGAYNEQFF
TRBV6-6	large	CASSYRGAYNEQFF
TRBV5-1	medium-sized	CASSSTGEGYTF
TRBV20-1	few	CSARVYYPRDTQYF
TRBV6-5	large	CASRKGARNGYTF